Sequencing of this TCR beta chain was carried out in a study of cytomegalovirus exposure and HLA in healthy donors (dated by TCRdb to between 2016 and 2019). With regard to the full study: An earlier analysis of approximately 640 of the donors reported about 250 Gb of sequence data and approximately 110 million unique TCR beta sequences from roughly 180 million T cells. Approximately 300 gigabases of sequencing data and 70 million to 100 million unique TCR sequences made up an early release that covered approximately 650 HLA-typed donors. Of the roughly 410 genotyped donors, roughly 76% were placed in the genetic ancestry cluster associated with self-reported Caucasian donors. The study aimed to test whether cataloging public T cell receptors could reveal signatures of past pathogen exposure. The T cell repertoires of around 730 subjects were profiled by immunosequencing and related to cytomegalovirus serostatus. In addition to the first cohort of 666 subjects, a separate validation cohort of around 110 different subjects was used. The study combined high-throughput TCR immunosequencing, statistical association of individual TCRs with disease status, and machine learning to predict cytomegalovirus infection status. To study patterns of TCR occurrence, a later analysis re-analyzed previously published TCR beta repertoires from hundreds of donors and added high-resolution HLA genotyping. The later analysis used no new phenotypic data to find candidate immune exposures, relying instead on TCR beta sequences and their occurrence across donors. In an earlier analysis of over 550 of the donors, high-throughput TCR beta sequencing was used to judge whether each TCR beta V gene segment behaved as functional or pseudogenic. Donor age, sex, ethnicity and CMV serostatus were compiled together with the repertoire data. A later genetic analysis took genome-wide SNP genotypes for about three fifths of the roughly 700 donors and used that subset as a discovery cohort. Every repertoire in the discovery cohort had been generated on one and the same sequencing platform. HLA typing included class I and class II loci at four-digit resolution. Typing coverage varied by locus: about 629-640 donors for A, B, C, DRB1 and DQB1; about 520 for DQA1; about 590 for DPA1; approximately 490 for DPB1. Roughly 5 DR-DQ haplotypes were handled as single units for association and clustering, since linkage in the cohort was strong. Across 300 to 400 genotyped donors of the cohort, an average of roughly 250,000 unique TCR beta nucleotide sequences per donor were sequenced, and roughly 18% of those sequences were non-productive.

The protocol used for the library was the immunoSEQ multiplex PCR assay. For the multiplex PCR, a mixture combining 60 forward primers for TCR Vbeta segments and 13 reverse primers for TCR Jbeta segments was used. Amplification of the CDR3 region of rearranged TCR beta genes was performed with a multiplex PCR assay on genomic DNA. On the Illumina HiSeq System, the amplified TCR beta libraries were sequenced as 87-base-pair reads. From the authors' description of their analysis: A later analysis tallied tens of millions of unique TCR beta chains across the 660 or so repertoires, and around 10 million of those chains were shared by two or more donors. Raw reads were error-corrected and collapsed into unique sequences with a nearest-neighbor algorithm that merged closely related sequences to remove PCR and sequencing errors. To assign V, D and J gene segments, CDR3 sequences were aligned to IMGT reference sequences. For a sequence to be retained, a match of at least six nucleotides was required to both a V gene segment and a J gene segment. Rearrangements were called productive when the CDR3 lacked stop codons and stayed in frame with V and J; all others were non-productive. Following IMGT convention, CDR3 was defined as the stretch from the second conserved V-encoded cysteine to the conserved J-encoded phenylalanine. In an earlier analysis of approximately 590 of the donors, sequences lacking an unambiguous match to a single V gene segment were excluded. An earlier analysis of some 500 of the donors classified V segments as functional when productive rearrangements were above 56.7% and as segregating when the standard deviation between donors was above 5%. A statistical classification framework was built to diagnose cytomegalovirus status from the catalog of TCR beta chain sequences. In a later analysis, V and J genes were assigned by comparing TCR nucleotide sequences against IMGT/GENE-DB human TR gene sequences. In a later analysis, CDR3 sequences and most-parsimonious VDJ recombination scenarios were assigned using the TCRdist pipeline. In a later analysis, each TCR beta chain was defined by its CDR3 amino acid sequence together with its V-gene family, and reads without a unique V-gene family were excluded. To address suspected cross-contamination and a sequencing artifact, a later analysis removed under 600 highly shared, low-generation-probability nucleotide sequences. For each public chain, a later analysis derived a clonal expansion index from normalized ranks of inferred template counts within each repertoire. In a later analysis, generation probabilities were computed using a VDJ recombination model fitted to out-of-frame rearrangements, and the results were checked against IGoR. In a later analysis, hypergeometric tests were used to score TCR-TCR, TCR-HLA and TCR-CMV co-occurrence, with a repertoire-size bias correction applied to TCR pairs. To estimate false discovery rates, a later analysis permuted the HLA or CMV assignments 20 times. In a later analysis, co-occurring TCRs were grouped using DBSCAN, and TCRdist sequence similarity was added for clustering within HLA-allele-positive subsets. Repertoires with fewer than 30,000 or more than 120,000 public chains, plus five repertoires with anomalous nucleotide sharing, were excluded from co-occurrence clustering. The table comes from immuneACCESS by way of TCRdb, which keeps in-frame sequences with V and J called. Part of the clones is missing from these tables; in studies checked, under half for an unresolved V gene and the rest for unknown reasons. The V and J calls and clone size come from that table; D and trimming were worked out from the DNA. The table for this sample lists under 150,000 clones; roughly 88% of them were counted only once. The ten top clones hold 1.5% to 2% of the sample.

Findings and caveats that apply to the study as a whole: Strong co-occurrence of HLA alleles, especially DR and DQ, made assigning TCR associations to individual alleles difficult. Compared with the roughly 670-donor mean, donors in an Asian-associated ancestry cluster had fewer N-insertions in productive TCRs, according to a later genetic analysis. In an earlier analysis of around 500 of the donors, most TCR beta V segments appeared in productive rearrangements about 87% or about 30% of the time, broadly matching IMGT annotations. The presence/absence analyses assumed that sequencing depth was roughly uniform across donors, and that assumption may not be true. In a later analysis, the rate of TCR association differed among HLA loci, with DRB1 alleles having the most associated TCRs and HLA-C alleles having the fewest. According to a later analysis, parvovirus B19, influenza, CMV and Epstein-Barr virus appeared linked to several top co-occurrence clusters. Most CMV-associated TCR beta chains appeared to be HLA-restricted in a later analysis, and the HLA associations seemed to be driven largely by CMV exposure. CMV serostatus was the only immune exposure information available for the cohort. Correlated functional status among segregating V segments might be attributable to linkage disequilibrium, but an unknown experimental factor could not be ruled out. V-gene and J-gene trimming of TCR beta chains was associated with a missense DCLRE1C variant in a later genetic analysis, and the association was replicated in an independent cohort. The cohort was sequenced for TCR beta chains only, and without alpha or paired-chain data the features that could be detected were limited. A later analysis found that HLA-associated TCR beta chains were more clonally expanded and had lower generation probabilities than equally common non-associated chains. A cluster of highly shared sequence variants was judged likely to be a technical artifact of the sequencing pipeline. The earlier analysis of about 600 of the donors excluded 15 to 20 rarely observed V segments, including chromosome 9 orphons, because counts were too low. Some IMGT-functional V segments, including TRBV6-2 and TRBV6-3, could not be distinguished by the 87-base-pair reads and were therefore excluded. Most TCR sequences were seen in very few donors, while some public TCRs were found in many individuals. The classifier was reported to diagnose cytomegalovirus status with high specificity and sensitivity in both the original and validation cohorts. A later analysis associated 16,951 TCR beta sequences with specific HLA alleles at a false discovery rate of 0.05. The study gave a list of under 200 TCR beta chains associated with cytomegalovirus. Because HLA typing was unavailable for some donors at each locus, only the typed subset was used in association tests. A further reported finding was that TCR beta sequences accurately predicted the HLA-A and HLA-B alleles for most subjects in the first cohort. According to the authors, the approach could potentially be generalized to other disease states and immunological phenotypes. A few of the identified cytomegalovirus-associated TCR beta chains were confirmed in vitro to be specific for cytomegalovirus antigens.

Of note for this clone: The antigen it recognizes is unknown. Base qualities are not provided; no much larger clone lies one nucleotide away.

In total, roughly 670 healthy bone marrow donors made up the cohort. At the time of sampling, all cohort members were nominally healthy, though unrecorded immune exposures were likely present. The donor tested CMV seronegative and was one of the 352 seronegative cohort members. Every donor gave a peripheral blood sample, and the peripheral blood mononuclear cells from that sample were used for TCR beta sequencing. The Qiagen DNeasy Blood Extraction Kit was used to extract genomic DNA from the blood cell samples. Counted from cysteine to phenylalanine, this CDR3 has 14 amino acids. Only the CDR3 part of the read is kept: 42 bases, read in frame from the first base. CDR1 and CDR2 (SGHTA, FQGNSA) derive from the germline V gene. From V the trimming removes 6 bases and from J it removes 6 bases, while the gene matches leave 7 bases of the junction unaccounted for.

The chain uses TRBV7-2 and TRBJ2-2; 7 nucleotides in the junction match TRBD1. The origin of this receptor is a boy younger than 18 in good health and CMV-seronegative. The sequenced sample was PBMCs. Here the CDR3 is given as CASRQGYSPGELFF. In nucleotides, the sequence is TGTGCCAGCAGACAGGGGTATTCTCCCGGGGAGCTGTTTTTT.